This T cell receptor beta chain was documented in a study of blood T cell repertoires in COVID-19. J was trimmed by 5 bases and V by 5 bases; bases with no gene match: 9. The CDR3 is 15 residues long. Germline V CDR1 and CDR2: SGHVS, FQNEAQ. Produced via immunoSEQ multiplex PCR; TCRdb's table is partial and in-frame only. This sample has 150,000 to 200,000 clones, with over 75% found just once. The chain employs TRBV7-8 and TRBJ2-7, with 10 bases that match TRBD1. This TCR was sampled from a man aged 55 to 70 with active or convalescent COVID-19. The source material was peripheral blood. The CDR3 is CASSAPRDRGHEQYF. CDR3 sequence (DNA): TGTGCCAGCAGCGCACCACGGGACAGGGGTCACGAGCAGTACTTC.